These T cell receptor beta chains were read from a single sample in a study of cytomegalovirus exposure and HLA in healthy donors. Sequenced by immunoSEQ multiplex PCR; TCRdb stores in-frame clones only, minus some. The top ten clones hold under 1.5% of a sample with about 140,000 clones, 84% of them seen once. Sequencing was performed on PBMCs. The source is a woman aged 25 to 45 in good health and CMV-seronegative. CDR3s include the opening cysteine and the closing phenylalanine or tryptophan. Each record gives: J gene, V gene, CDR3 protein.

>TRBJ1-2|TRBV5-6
CASSLAGWVEGYTF
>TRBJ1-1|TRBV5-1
CASSTGRGVNTEAFF
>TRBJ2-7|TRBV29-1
CSVGRDRYYEQYF
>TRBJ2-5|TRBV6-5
CASSYQVRVSPGTQYF
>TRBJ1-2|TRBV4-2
CASSQGDTENIYGYTF
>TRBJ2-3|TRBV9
CASGYTISRTDTQYF
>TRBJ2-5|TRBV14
CASSQGSGLVETQYF
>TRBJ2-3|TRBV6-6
CASSYFSTSTDTQYF
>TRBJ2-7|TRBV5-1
CASSRSPGFDEQYF
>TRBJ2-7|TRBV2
CASRGQGSSYEQYF
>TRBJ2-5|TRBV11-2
CASSSGLAGRETQYF
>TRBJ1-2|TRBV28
CASSPDAGVYGYTF
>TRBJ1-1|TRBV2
CASLRQPTGKWPSTEAFF
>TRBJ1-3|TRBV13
CANGRSSGNTIYF
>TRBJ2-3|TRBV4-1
CASSPGTQWVGTQYF
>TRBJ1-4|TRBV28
CASSLPGQWSEKLFF
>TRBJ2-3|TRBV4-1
CASSQDRVVTDTQYF
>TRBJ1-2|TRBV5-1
CASSSGSQGRGYTF
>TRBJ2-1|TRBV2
CASTDRGFYNEQFF
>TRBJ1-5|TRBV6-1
CASSESLQPQHF
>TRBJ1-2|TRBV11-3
CASSLRGYTF
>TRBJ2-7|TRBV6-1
CASSESGIIVGEQYF
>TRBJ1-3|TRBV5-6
CASSSTGDSGNTIYF
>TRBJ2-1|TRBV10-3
CAIRLAADNEQFF
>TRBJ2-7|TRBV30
CAYRDTKSYEQYF
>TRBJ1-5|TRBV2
CASSETGTGQPQHF
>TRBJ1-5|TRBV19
CASSIGQANQPQHF
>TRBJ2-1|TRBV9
CASSVTLTPPRDEQFF
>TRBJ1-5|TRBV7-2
CASSFRTGFDQPQHF
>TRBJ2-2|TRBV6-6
CASTSPGGKGAGELFF
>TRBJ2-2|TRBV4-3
CASSQGLAGATGELFF
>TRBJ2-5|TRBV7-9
CASSRRTSEETQYF
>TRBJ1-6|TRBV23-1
CASSPAKKGGVYNSPLHF
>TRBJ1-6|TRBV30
CAWSRLDRGISPLHF
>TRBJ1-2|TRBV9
CASSVGTENYGYTF
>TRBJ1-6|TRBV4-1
CASSQADRGNSPLHF
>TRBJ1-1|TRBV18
CASSPSSGTEAFF
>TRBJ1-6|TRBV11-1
CASSLYTDNSPLHF
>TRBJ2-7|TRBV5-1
CASSFTGGNEQYF
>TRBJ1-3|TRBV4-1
CASSQPAEGNTIYF
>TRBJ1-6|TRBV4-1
CASSQDVQGSPLHF
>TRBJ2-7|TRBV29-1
CSVKTGVTYEQYF
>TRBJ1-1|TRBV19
CASSIQGRTEAFF
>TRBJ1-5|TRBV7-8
CASRNDREAQPQHF
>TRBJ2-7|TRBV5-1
CASSLSQGAWEQYF
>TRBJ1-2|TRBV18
CASSTGTGVYGYTF
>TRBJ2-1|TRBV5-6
CASSPEGQGQYNEQFF
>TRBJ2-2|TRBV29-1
CSVEVVSGGVLVGELFF
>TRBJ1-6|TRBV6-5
CATQAPGQPNSPLHF